The 10 T cell receptor beta chains given below trace back to one sample, sequenced in a study of PD-1 blockade in mismatch repair-deficient tumors. Some clones are missing from TCRdb's copy, which holds only in-frame ones; the method was immunoSEQ multiplex PCR. The repertoire holds around 50,000 clones, with over 75% as singletons. Here the sequenced sample was PBMCs, taken before pembrolizumab treatment. These receptor sequences come from an adult with mismatch repair-deficient cancer.

The chain recombines TRBV7-6 with TRBJ1-2; 7 nucleotides align to TRBD1. The CDR3 sequence is 20 residues long. The J segment lost 0 bases and the V segment lost 5 bases, leaving 21 bases of the junction unmatched. Germline values: CDR1 SGHVS, CDR2 FNYEAQ. CDR3 nucleotides: TGTGCCAGCAGCCCTATCGGCCGGGACAGCCCAGGGGTAGCTAACTATGGCTACACCTTC. Its protein is CASSPIGRDSPGVANYGYTF.

This clone showed up just once. This rearrangement joins TRBV5-1 to TRBJ1-6; D possibly corresponds to TRBD1 (5 bases). Trimming took off 2 bases at V and 6 bases at J, with 18 bases between the two ends. The germline gives CDR1 SGHRS, CDR2 YFSETQ. The CDR3 consists of 17 residues. The CDR3 DNA is TGCGCCAGCAGCTTCGGGTTCGGGGGATCGAGTAATTCACCCCTCCACTTT. Translating gives CASSFGFGGSSNSPLHF.

The CDR3 loop is CASSFVGATSTYEQYF. The CDR3 DNA reads TGCGCCAGCAGCTTTGTGGGGGCCACTTCGACCTACGAGCAGTACTTC. The V and J genes are TRBV5-1 and TRBJ2-7; TRBD1 might be the D (6 bases). Germline loops: CDR1 SGHRS, CDR2 YFSETQ. The V and J ends lost 2 bases and 2 bases respectively, with 17 bases between them. CDR3 length: 16 amino acids.

This rearrangement joins TRBV7-7 to TRBJ2-5, with TRBD1 matching 7 bases. The DNA end lines up better with TRBJ2-7; the J call may be wrong. Germline CDR1 SSHAT, CDR2 FNYEAQ (reference sequence). The CDR3 runs 15 residues. The CDR3 protein is CASSSSPGGSYEQYF. The CDR3 DNA follows: TGTGCCAGCAGCTCCAGTCCAGGGGGCTCCTACGAGCAGTACTTC.

The rearrangement joins TRBV11-3 to TRBJ2-7; 7 positions agree with TRBD1. This CDR3 has 14 amino acids. From germline, CDR1 is SGHNT and CDR2 YENEEA. Trimming removed 5 bases from V and 3 bases from J; junction bases left unmatched: 7. The CDR3 spells CASSDRDRNYEQYF. The CDR3 DNA sequence: TGTGCCAGCAGCGATAGGGACAGAAACTACGAGCAGTACTTC.

This chain links TRBV7-2 with TRBJ2-1, with 7 bases lining up with TRBD2. CDR1 is SGHTA, CDR2 FQGNSA, per germline. V lost 5 bases and J lost 1; bases outside the gene matches: 5. CDR3 length: 15 amino acids. CDR3 region: CASSISSGSYNEQFF. In DNA form, the CDR3 reads TGTGCCAGCAGCATATCTAGCGGTTCCTACAATGAGCAGTTCTTC.

This chain connects TRBV4-1 to TRBJ1-2, with TRBD1 matching 12 bases. Germline loops: CDR1 MGHRA, CDR2 YSYEKL. The J segment lost 7 bases and the V segment lost 1 base, leaving 4 bases of the junction unmatched. The CDR3 is made up of 15 amino acids. The CDR3 DNA reads as TGCGCCAGCAGCCAAGCCGGGACAGGGGGCTTTGGCTACACCTTC. Translated: CASSQAGTGGFGYTF.

The V call is TRBV5-4, the J call TRBJ1-1; D remains unclear. Germline V lookup: CDR1 SGHNT, CDR2 YYREEE (reference sequence). CDR3 length equals 15 residues. The V end lost 4 bases, the J end lost 0 bases, and 13 bases lay between the germline ends. The CDR3 DNA reads as TGTGCCAGCAGCGTACTAAGTATCATGAACACTGAAGCTTTCTTT. Protein sequence: CASSVLSIMNTEAFF.

The table lists this clone with a few counts. The chain has TRBV2 and TRBJ1-2, with D perhaps TRBD1 (5 bases). Trimming pared 3 bases from V and 2 bases from J, leaving 7 bases between. The germline V gene has CDR1 SNHLY and CDR2 FYNNEI. The CDR3 is made up of 13 amino acids. The CDR3 region is CASSEDTNYGYTF. CDR3 in DNA: TGTGCCAGCAGTGAGGACACCAACTATGGCTACACCTTC.

The chain links TRBV10-1 to TRBJ2-1; 8 positions match TRBD2. The CDR3 is 15 residues long. V dropped 0 bases and J dropped 7; count of bases not matched to a gene: 5. Germline lookup yields CDR1 WNHNN and CDR2 SYGVQD (reference sequence). The CDR3 DNA reads as TGCGCCAGCAGTGAGTCGGCGGGAGGTCGAAATGAGCAGTTCTTC. Its translation is CASSESAGGRNEQFF.